Presented here are 27 T cell receptor beta chains from one specimen sequenced in a study of blood T cell repertoires in COVID-19. This table comes from immunoSEQ multiplex PCR, and its TCRdb copy is limited to in-frame clones, with some not included. The sample consists of some 70,000 clones, around 89% of them appearing once. The sequenced material came from peripheral blood. The receptors shown here come from a man in his sixties with acute or convalescent COVID-19.

The chain carries TRBV30 and TRBJ1-3, with D perhaps matching TRBD1 (6 bases). V was trimmed by 8 bases and J by 3 bases, leaving 17 bases between them. Germline V lookup: CDR1 GTSNPN, CDR2 SVGIG (reference sequence). CDR3 length: 14 amino acids. CDR3 amino acids: CASNRDLLGNTIYF. CDR3 sequence (DNA): TGTGCCAGCAACAGGGATCTTCTTGGAAACACCATATATTTT.

The V gene is TRBV29-1, the J gene TRBJ2-1; 7 positions agree with TRBD2. Trimming at V came to 5 bases and at J to 4 bases, leaving 8 bases not matched to a gene. Per the germline V gene, CDR1 is SQVTM and CDR2 is ANQGSEA. CDR3 length: 14 amino acids. CDR3 sequence (DNA): TGCAGCGTTAGAAGCGGGAATTGGTACAATGAGCAGTTCTTC. Its translation: CSVRSGNWYNEQFF.

The genes are TRBV30 and TRBJ2-7, with 10 bases that match TRBD1. The CDR3 is 13 amino acids. Trimming cost V 5 bases and J 5 bases; bases outside gene matches: 6. The V gene's germline CDR1 is GTSNPN and CDR2 SVGIG (reference sequence). CDR3 nucleotide sequence: TGTGCCTGGGGCTGGGACAGGGGTAACGAGCAGTACTTC. Translated: CAWGWDRGNEQYF.

The V gene is TRBV7-9, the J gene TRBJ1-2; 7 bases agree with TRBD1. After removal of 3 bases from V and 1 base from J, the junction contained 5 bases not matched to a gene. The V gene's germline CDR1 is SEHNR and CDR2 FQNEAQ (reference sequence). The CDR3 has 15 residues. The CDR3 bases are TGTGCCAGCAGCTTCACAGGGGTATTTAACTATGGCTACACCTTC. It encodes CASSFTGVFNYGYTF.

The chain couples TRBV5-5 to TRBJ1-4, with 9 bases aligning to TRBD1. Per germline, CDR1 SGHKS and CDR2 YYEKEE (reference sequence). The CDR3 covers 15 residues. J was trimmed by 2 bases and V by 2 bases; bases with no gene match: 1. This CDR3 is CASSFTGGTNEKLFF. In nucleotides, the CDR3 is TGTGCCAGCAGCTTCACAGGGGGCACTAATGAAAAACTGTTTTTT.

This clone came up once. The J gene is TRBJ2-7, the V gene TRBV28, with 8 bases lining up with TRBD1. This CDR3 is built from 14 residues. V lost 7 bases, J lost 6 bases, and 11 bases stayed unmatched. Germline V gene data show CDR1 as MDHEN and CDR2 as SYDVKM. The CDR3 DNA sequence: TGTGCCAGCACCGTGACAGGGGCCACTACCGAGCAGTACTTC. Translation gives CASTVTGATTEQYF.

This clone came up once. This chain connects TRBV23-1 to TRBJ2-7; 12 nucleotides align to TRBD1. TRBV23-1 is marked as an open reading frame, function uncertain. The junction had 13 bases not matched to a gene; V was cut back by 1 base and J by 0 bases. The CDR3 spans 20 residues. CDR3 in amino acids: CASSQWPGQGAVIGSYEQYF. Written as DNA, the CDR3 is TGCGCCAGCAGTCAATGGCCGGGACAGGGGGCAGTAATAGGCTCCTACGAGCAGTACTTC.

The CDR3 loop is CASSRTGGSAYNSPLHF. The CDR3 DNA reads TGCGCCAGCAGCCGTACAGGGGGCTCGGCTTATAATTCACCCCTCCACTTT. The chain links TRBV5-1 to TRBJ1-6; 9 nucleotides align to TRBD1. CDR3 length: 17 amino acids. V lost 4 bases and J lost 4; bases outside the gene matches: 9. Germline CDR1 is SGHRS and CDR2 is YFSETQ. Full variable domain (remainder filled in from reference TRBV5-1 and TRBJ1-6): KAGVTQTPRYLIKTRGQQVTLSCSPISGHRSVSWYQQTPGQGLQFLFEYFSETQRNKGNFPGRFSGRQFSNSRSEMNVSTLELGDSALYLCASSRTGGSAYNSPLHFGNGTRLTVT.

The chain is built from TRBV6-1 and TRBJ2-4; 7 bases agree with TRBD1. Unmatched junction bases numbered 15, after V lost 0 bases and J lost 4 bases. Germline-derived CDR1 and CDR2 are MNHNS and SASEGT. The CDR3 length is 19 residues. The CDR3 region is CASSEAVASDSRGKNIQYF. In DNA form, the CDR3 reads TGTGCCAGCAGTGAAGCGGTCGCTTCTGACTCCAGGGGGAAAAACATTCAGTACTTC.

The V call is TRBV5-1, the J call TRBJ2-2; D gene ambiguous. The CDR3 runs 14 residues. Trimming removed 0 bases from V and 4 bases from J, with 7 bases in between. Germline V CDR1 and CDR2: SGHRS, YFSETQ. The CDR3: CASSLDSGTGELFF. The CDR3 nucleotides read TGCGCCAGCAGCTTGGACTCGGGCACCGGGGAGCTGTTTTTT.

The chain has TRBV5-5 and TRBJ2-1; D might be TRBD2 (5 bases). V lost 0 bases to trimming and J lost 0 bases, with 13 bases between them. Germline loops: CDR1 SGHKS, CDR2 YYEKEE (reference sequence). This CDR3 contains 17 residues. The CDR3 protein is CASSLGLAAISYNEQFF. CDR3 nucleotides: TGTGCCAGCAGCTTGGGCCTAGCTGCGATCTCCTACAATGAGCAGTTCTTC. Based on the CDR3 plus reference TRBV5-5 and TRBJ2-1, the full variable domain is DAGVTQSPTHLIKTRGQQVTLRCSPISGHKSVSWYQQVLGQGPQFIFQYYEKEERGRGNFPDRFSARQFPNYSSELNVNALLLGDSALYLCASSLGLAAISYNEQFFGPGTRLTVL.

The chain employs TRBV27 and TRBJ2-1, with 10 bases aligning to TRBD2. The J segment lost 4 bases and the V segment lost 2 bases, leaving 2 bases of the junction unmatched. CDR3 length: 15 residues. Germline V CDR1 and CDR2: MNHEY, SMNVEV (reference sequence). The CDR3 DNA reads TGTGCCAGCAGTTTAGGGACTAGCGCATACAATGAGCAGTTCTTC. Its translation is CASSLGTSAYNEQFF.

J is TRBJ2-7 and V is TRBV29-1; 8 positions agree with TRBD1. The germline gives CDR1 SQVTM, CDR2 ANQGSEA. V gave up 7 bases and J gave up 2 bases; unmatched junction bases: 7. The CDR3 totals 13 residues. In nucleotides, the CDR3 is TGCAGCGCCTCCGGGACAGGTGCCTACGAGCAGTACTTC. Translation gives CSASGTGAYEQYF.

The chain employs TRBV20-1 and TRBJ2-7; possibly TRBD2 for D (6 bases). The V and J ends lost 3 bases and 6 bases respectively, with 18 bases between them. CDR1 DFQATT and CDR2 SNEGSKA come from the germline V gene (reference sequence). The CDR3 is 14 amino acids. CDR3 DNA sequence: TGCAGTGCTAGTCCAGGGACCCTCGGGAGCGAGCAGTACTTC. It specifies CSASPGTLGSEQYF.

The rearrangement uses TRBV19 and TRBJ1-1, with TRBD1 as a possible D gene (6 bases). The CDR3 has 14 amino acids. Germline V gives CDR1 LNHDA, CDR2 SQIVND (reference sequence). Trimming left V 7 bases short and J 1 base short, with 13 bases between. CDR3 bases: TGTGCCAGTAACCAGGGGTTTTCGAACACTGAAGCTTTCTTT. Residues: CASNQGFSNTEAFF.

This rearrangement joins TRBV6-6 to TRBJ2-2, with 9 bases matching TRBD1. The CDR3 has 16 amino acids. Germline V gene sequence: CDR1 MNHNY, CDR2 SVGAGI (reference sequence). Trimming at V came to 6 bases and at J to 0 bases, leaving 5 bases not matched to a gene. The CDR3 region is CASRLQGASNTGELFF. The CDR3, as DNA: TGTGCCAGCAGACTACAGGGGGCCTCGAACACCGGGGAGCTGTTTTTT.

In nucleotides, the CDR3 is TGCGCCAGCAGCCAAGGATCGACAGCCGGGGAGCTGTTTTTT. Translating it yields CASSQGSTAGELFF. This chain joins TRBV4-1 and TRBJ2-2; D possibly corresponds to TRBD1 (5 bases). Germline-derived CDR1 and CDR2 are MGHRA and YSYEKL. V lost 1 base, J lost 6 bases, and 9 bases lay in between. The CDR3 runs to 14 residues.

The chain is built from TRBV9 and TRBJ2-1, with D tentatively TRBD1 (6 bases). The germline gives CDR1 SGDLS, CDR2 YYNGEE. This CDR3 has 14 residues. Trimming took off 2 bases at V and 7 bases at J, with 13 bases between the two ends. CDR3 loop: CASSVGQLQNEQFF. The DNA for the CDR3 is TGTGCCAGCAGCGTCGGACAGTTACAAAATGAGCAGTTCTTC.

The chain carries TRBV19 and TRBJ2-2; TRBD2 might be the D (5 bases). The CDR3 contains 16 residues. Germline V gene sequence: CDR1 LNHDA, CDR2 SQIVND (reference sequence). V lost 8 bases and J 0 bases, leaving 16 bases between the germline ends. The chain's CDR3 is CASRNFRTANTGELFF. For the CDR3, the DNA is TGTGCCAGTCGCAACTTCAGGACTGCGAACACCGGGGAGCTGTTTTTT.

In this sample, this clone turned up a few times. The V call is TRBV2, the J call TRBJ1-4; D ambiguous. V gave up 7 bases and J gave up 5 bases, with 11 bases separating them. Germline CDR1 is SNHLY and CDR2 is FYNNEI. The CDR3 runs 13 residues. The CDR3: CASNRGTNEKLFF. The CDR3 DNA sequence: TGTGCCAGCAACCGGGGAACAAATGAAAAACTGTTTTTT.

The J gene is TRBJ2-7, the V gene TRBV18; 10 bases are a match to TRBD2. This CDR3 is built from 14 residues. Germline V gene sequence: CDR1 KGHSH, CDR2 LQKENI. V lost 6 bases and J lost 2; bases outside the gene matches: 4. The CDR3 DNA follows: TGTGCCAGCTCCCTCAGCGGGGGGGCCTACGAGCAGTACTTC. This translates into CASSLSGGAYEQYF.

The J gene is TRBJ2-1, the V gene TRBV19; D gene ambiguous. V was pared by 0 bases and J by 3 bases, with 9 bases between. Germline loops: CDR1 LNHDA, CDR2 SQIVND (reference sequence). The CDR3 runs 15 residues. CDR3 amino acids: CASSIDRSDYNEQFF. CDR3 DNA sequence: TGTGCCAGTAGTATAGACAGGTCCGACTACAATGAGCAGTTCTTC.

The CDR3, as DNA: TGTGCCAGCAGCGTAGGACAGGGCAAAACCGGGGAGCTGTTTTTT. Its protein product is CASSVGQGKTGELFF. The gene calls are TRBV9 and TRBJ2-2; 7 nucleotides align to TRBD1. CDR3 length equals 15 residues. Losses at the gene ends were 0 bases for V and 5 bases for J; bases not matched to a gene: 4. Germline V gene data show CDR1 as SGDLS and CDR2 as YYNGEE.

The CDR3: CASSSLGGTYEQYF. The CDR3 region has the DNA TGTGCCAGCAGCTCGTTAGGGGGAACCTACGAGCAGTACTTC. This chain uses TRBV11-2 with TRBJ2-7; D is possibly TRBD1 (6 bases). Trimming pared 4 bases from V and 2 bases from J, leaving 12 bases between. The CDR3 totals 14 residues. Looked up from germline, CDR1 is SGHAT and CDR2 is FQNNGV.

This chain joins TRBV20-1 and TRBJ2-5; D perhaps matches TRBD2 (6 bases). Looked up from germline, CDR1 is DFQATT and CDR2 is SNEGSKA (reference sequence). This CDR3 has 11 amino acids. Trimming left V 6 bases short and J 5 bases short, with 10 bases between. In DNA, the CDR3 is TGCAGTGCCGGTGGGGGGGAGACCCAGTACTTC. The encoded protein is CSAGGGETQYF.

This chain joins TRBV12-3 or TRBV12-4 and TRBJ2-2; D is possibly TRBD2 (5 bases). Trimming removed 5 bases at V and 6 bases at J, with 10 bases between. This CDR3 is built from 13 residues. The CDR3: CASSLLGAGELFF. CDR3 bases: TGTGCCAGCAGTCTCCTGGGAGCCGGGGAGCTGTTTTTT.

The CDR3 coding sequence is TGTGCCAGCAGCCCCGGGACAGGGGACTACGAGCAGTACTTC. As protein: CASSPGTGDYEQYF. The rearrangement joins TRBV6-5 to TRBJ2-7; 10 positions agree with TRBD1. CDR1 and CDR2 (germline): MNHEY, SVGAGI. With V trimmed by 6 bases and J by 3 bases, 5 bases remained unmatched. The CDR3 extends over 14 amino acids.